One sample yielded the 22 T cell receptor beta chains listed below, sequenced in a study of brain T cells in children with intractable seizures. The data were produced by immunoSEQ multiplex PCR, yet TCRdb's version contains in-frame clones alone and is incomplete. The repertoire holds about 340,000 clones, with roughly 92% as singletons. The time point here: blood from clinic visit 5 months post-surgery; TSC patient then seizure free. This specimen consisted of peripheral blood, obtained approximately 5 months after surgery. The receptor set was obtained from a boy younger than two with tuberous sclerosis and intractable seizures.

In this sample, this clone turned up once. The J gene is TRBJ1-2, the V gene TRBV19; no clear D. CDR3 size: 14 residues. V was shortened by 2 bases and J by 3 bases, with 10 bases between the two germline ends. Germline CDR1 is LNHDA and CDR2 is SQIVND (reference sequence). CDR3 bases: TGTGCCAGTAGTATACCCGATGGGGACTATGGCTACACCTTC. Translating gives CASSIPDGDYGYTF.

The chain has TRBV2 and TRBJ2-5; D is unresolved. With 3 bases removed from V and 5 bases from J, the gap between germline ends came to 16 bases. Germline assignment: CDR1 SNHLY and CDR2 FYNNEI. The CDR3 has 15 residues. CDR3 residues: CASSDWGSPGETQYF. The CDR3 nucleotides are TGTGCCAGCAGTGACTGGGGTAGCCCCGGTGAGACCCAGTACTTC.

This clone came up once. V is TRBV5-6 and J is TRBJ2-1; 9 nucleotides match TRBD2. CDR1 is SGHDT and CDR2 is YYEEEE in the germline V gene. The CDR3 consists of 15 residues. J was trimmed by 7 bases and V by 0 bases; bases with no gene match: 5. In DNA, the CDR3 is TGTGCCAGCAGCTTGGTTAGCGGGAGTGATAATGAGCAGTTCTTC. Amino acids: CASSLVSGSDNEQFF.

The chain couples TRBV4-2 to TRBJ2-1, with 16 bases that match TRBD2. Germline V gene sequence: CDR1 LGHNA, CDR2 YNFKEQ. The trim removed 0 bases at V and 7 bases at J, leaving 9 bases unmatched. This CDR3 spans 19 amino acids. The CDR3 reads CASSQERGLAGGWMNEQFF. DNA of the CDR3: TGTGCCAGCAGCCAAGAAAGGGGACTAGCGGGAGGGTGGATGAATGAGCAGTTCTTC.

CDR3 sequence reads: CASSLTSGNHEQYF. The CDR3 DNA sequence: TGCGCCAGCAGCTTGACTAGCGGGAACCACGAGCAGTACTTC. The V call is TRBV5-1, the J call TRBJ2-7, with 10 bases matching TRBD2. V dropped 1 base and J dropped 5; count of bases not matched to a gene: 3. Germline V gene lookup returns CDR1 SGHRS and CDR2 YFSETQ. The CDR3 spans 14 residues. Full variable domain (outside the CDR3, taken from reference TRBV5-1 and TRBJ2-7): KAGVTQTPRYLIKTRGQQVTLSCSPISGHRSVSWYQQTPGQGLQFLFEYFSETQRNKGNFPGRFSGRQFSNSRSEMNVSTLELGDSALYLCASSLTSGNHEQYFGPGTRLTVT.

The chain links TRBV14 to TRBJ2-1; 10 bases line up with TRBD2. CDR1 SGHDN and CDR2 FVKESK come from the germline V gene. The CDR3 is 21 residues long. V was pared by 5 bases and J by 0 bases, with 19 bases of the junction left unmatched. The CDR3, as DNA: TGTGCCAGCAGCGCATTGCCCGGGACTAGCGCCTTCGAACACTCCTACAATGAGCAGTTCTTC. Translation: CASSALPGTSAFEHSYNEQFF.

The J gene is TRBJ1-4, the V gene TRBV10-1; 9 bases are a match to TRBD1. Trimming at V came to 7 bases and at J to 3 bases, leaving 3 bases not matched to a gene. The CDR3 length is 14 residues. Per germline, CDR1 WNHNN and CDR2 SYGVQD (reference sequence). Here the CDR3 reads CASKGTGPNEKLFF. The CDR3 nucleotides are TGCGCCAGCAAAGGGACAGGGCCTAATGAAAAACTGTTTTTT.

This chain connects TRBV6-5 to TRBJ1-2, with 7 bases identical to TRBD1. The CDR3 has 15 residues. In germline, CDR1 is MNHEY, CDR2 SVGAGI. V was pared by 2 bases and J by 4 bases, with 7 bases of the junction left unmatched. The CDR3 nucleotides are TGTGCCAGCAGTTACGGGAGACAGGGTGCCTATGGCTACACCTTC. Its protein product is CASSYGRQGAYGYTF.

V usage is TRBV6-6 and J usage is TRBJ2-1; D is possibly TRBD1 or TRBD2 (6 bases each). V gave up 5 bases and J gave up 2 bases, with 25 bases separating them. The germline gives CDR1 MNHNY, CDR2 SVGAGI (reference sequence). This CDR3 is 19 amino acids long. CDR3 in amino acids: CASSPSGSGGGETYNEQFF. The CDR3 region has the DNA TGTGCCAGCAGTCCCTCGGGTAGCGGTGGGGGCGAGACCTACAATGAGCAGTTCTTC.

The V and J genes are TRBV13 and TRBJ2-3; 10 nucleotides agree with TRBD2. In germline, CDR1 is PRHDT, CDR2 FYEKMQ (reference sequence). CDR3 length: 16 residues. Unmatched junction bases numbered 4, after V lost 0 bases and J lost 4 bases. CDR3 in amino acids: CASSLGQREGPDTQYF. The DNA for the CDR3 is TGTGCCAGCAGCTTAGGTCAGCGGGAGGGGCCAGATACGCAGTATTTT.

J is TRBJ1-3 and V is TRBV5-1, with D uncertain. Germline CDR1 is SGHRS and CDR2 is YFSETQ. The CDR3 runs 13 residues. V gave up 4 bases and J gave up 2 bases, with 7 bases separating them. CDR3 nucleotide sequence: TGCGCCAGCAGCCCCCTCCCTGGAAACACCATATATTTT. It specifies CASSPLPGNTIYF.

Here the CDR3 reads CASSFPDRVYGYTF. The DNA of the CDR3 is TGTGCCAGCAGCTTCCCCGACAGGGTCTATGGCTACACCTTC. The chain has TRBV7-9 and TRBJ1-2, with TRBD1 matching 7 bases. The germline V gene encodes CDR1 SEHNR and CDR2 FQNEAQ (reference sequence). This CDR3 is 14 amino acids long. V trimming: 3 bases; J trimming: 4 bases; junction bases outside the gene matches: 5.

CDR3 nucleotides: TGTGCCAGCAGCAAAGGGGACAGCAACACTGAAGCTTTCTTT. Amino acids: CASSKGDSNTEAFF. The genes are TRBV21-1 and TRBJ1-1; the table calls TRBD1, which could not be checked here. TRBV21-1 is a listed pseudogene. CDR3 length: 14 amino acids.

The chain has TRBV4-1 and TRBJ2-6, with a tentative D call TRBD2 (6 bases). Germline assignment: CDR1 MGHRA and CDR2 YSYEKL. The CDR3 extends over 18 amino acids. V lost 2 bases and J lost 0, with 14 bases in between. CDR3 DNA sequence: TGCGCCAGCAGCCAACCGAGGGACTTACACTCTGGGGCCAACGTCCTGACTTTC. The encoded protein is CASSQPRDLHSGANVLTF.

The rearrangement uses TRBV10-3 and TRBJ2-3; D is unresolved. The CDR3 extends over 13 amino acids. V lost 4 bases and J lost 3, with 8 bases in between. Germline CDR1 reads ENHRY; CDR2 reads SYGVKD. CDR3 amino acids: CAISAQTTDTQYF. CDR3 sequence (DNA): TGTGCCATCAGTGCTCAAACTACAGATACGCAGTATTTT.

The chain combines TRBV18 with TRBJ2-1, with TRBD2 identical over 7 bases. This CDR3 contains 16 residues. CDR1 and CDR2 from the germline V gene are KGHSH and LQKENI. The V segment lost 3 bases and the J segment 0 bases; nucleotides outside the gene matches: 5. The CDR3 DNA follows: TGTGCCAGCTCACCGCTAGCGGCTAGCTCCTACAATGAGCAGTTCTTC. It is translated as CASSPLAASSYNEQFF. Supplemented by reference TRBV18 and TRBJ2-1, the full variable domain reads NAGVMQNPRHLVRRRGQEARLRCSPMKGHSHVYWYRQLPEEGLKFMVYLQKENIIDESGMPKERFSAEFPKEGPSILRIQQVVRGDSAAYFCASSPLAASSYNEQFFGPGTRLTVL.

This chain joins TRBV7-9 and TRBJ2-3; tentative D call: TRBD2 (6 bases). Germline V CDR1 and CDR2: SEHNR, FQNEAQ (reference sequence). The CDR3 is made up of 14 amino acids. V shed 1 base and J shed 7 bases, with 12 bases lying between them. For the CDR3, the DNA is TGTGCCAGCAGCTTAGGGCTGGGGAGGAATACGCAGTATTTT. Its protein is CASSLGLGRNTQYF.

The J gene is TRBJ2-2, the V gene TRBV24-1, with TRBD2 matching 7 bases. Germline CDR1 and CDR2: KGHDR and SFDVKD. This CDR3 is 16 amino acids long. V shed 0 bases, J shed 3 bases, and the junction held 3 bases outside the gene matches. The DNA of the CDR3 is TGTGCCACCAGTGATTTGGGGGGGGGAGACACCGGGGAGCTGTTTTTT. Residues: CATSDLGGGDTGELFF.

The CDR3 here is CASSGSGDVHEQYF. For the CDR3, the DNA is TGTGCCAGCAGCGGCTCAGGGGATGTACACGAGCAGTACTTC. The chain combines TRBV6-5 with TRBJ2-7; D perhaps matches TRBD1 (6 bases). This CDR3 comprises 14 residues. The germline V gene has CDR1 MNHEY and CDR2 SVGAGI. Trimming left V 6 bases short and J 5 bases short, with 17 bases between.

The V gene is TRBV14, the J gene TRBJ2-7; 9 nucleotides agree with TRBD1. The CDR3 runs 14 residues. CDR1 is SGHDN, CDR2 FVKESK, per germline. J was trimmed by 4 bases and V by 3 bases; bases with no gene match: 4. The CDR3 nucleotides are TGTGCCAGCAGCCAGCCAGGACAGGGGTACGAGCAGTACTTC. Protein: CASSQPGQGYEQYF.

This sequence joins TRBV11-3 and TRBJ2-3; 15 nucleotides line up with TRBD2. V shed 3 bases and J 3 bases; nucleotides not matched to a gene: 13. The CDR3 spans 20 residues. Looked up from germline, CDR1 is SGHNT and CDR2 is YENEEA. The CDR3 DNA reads TGTGCCAGCAGCTTTCCAATAGGGGGGACTAGCGGGAGGAGGACAGATACGCAGTATTTT. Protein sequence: CASSFPIGGTSGRRTDTQYF.

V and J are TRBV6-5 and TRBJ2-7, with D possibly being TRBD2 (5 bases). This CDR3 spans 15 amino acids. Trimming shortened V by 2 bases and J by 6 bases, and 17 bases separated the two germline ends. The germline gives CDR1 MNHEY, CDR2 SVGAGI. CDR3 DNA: TGTGCCAGCAGTTACCAACCACGCGGGCCCCTCGAGCAGTACTTC. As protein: CASSYQPRGPLEQYF.